This T cell receptor beta chain was recorded in a study of blood T cells in healthy people across ages. On the study more broadly: T cells yielded about one barcoded beta molecule per two cells through template switching. Study-wide points: Versus aged donors, long-lived donors had higher diversity and more naive CD4+ cells.

CDR1 and CDR2 (germline): LGHNA, YSLEER. V was trimmed by 0 bases and J by 4 bases, leaving 8 bases between them. This CDR3 region has 14 residues. Of note for this clonotype: Its antigen is still unknown.

In terms of origin and age, donors were healthy Caucasian individuals from Russia aged about 6 to 90. It was with a sample-barcoded 5' primer and a J-beta primer mix that a second PCR of roughly 6 to 12 cycles was run. No fewer than 3 million CDR3-containing paired-end reads came from each sample. TCRdb recomputed calls from the 5' RACE reads with MiXCR, one row per CDR3 protein. The table includes hundreds of thousands of distinct CDR3 sequences, roughly 48% detected once. Sequenced sample: blood. This receptor was taken from a young man in good health. The J gene is TRBJ2-3, the V gene TRBV4-3; D is undetermined. The CDR3 DNA is TGCGCCAGCAGCCAAGATACGCAGGCAGATACGCAGTATTTT. Translating gives CASSQDTQADTQYF.